The TCR beta chain described here comes from a study of cytomegalovirus exposure and HLA in healthy donors. Broader study findings: TCR clusters originating in the first cohort tended to co-occur in the 120 validation repertoires, according to a later analysis. Overall, roughly 160 TCR beta chains were annotated as cytomegalovirus-associated.

On this clone itself: The antigen is unknown.

The assay was immunoSEQ multiplex PCR, and TCRdb's table has in-frame clones only and misses some. The table includes a few hundred thousand clones, roughly 90% detected once. The CDR3 has 15 amino acids. The donors formed part of the roughly 120-subject validation cohort, distinct from the approximately 670-subject first cohort. This chain connects TRBV1 to TRBJ2-7; the D call in the table, TRBD1, was not verified against the DNA. TRBV1 is deemed a pseudogene. Sample: PBMCs. The TCR originated in a woman aged 18-29 years in good health and CMV-seronegative. CDR3 coding DNA: TGCACCAGCAGCTGCCGGGACAGGGGATCCTACGAGCAGTACTTC. Its translation: CTSSCRDRGSYEQYF.